This T cell receptor beta chain was recovered during a study of Ad26.COV2.S vaccination and SARS-CoV-2 variants. General study points: TCR breadth and depth analyses may have underestimated total T cell responses.

Treatment described: some 19 received Ad26.COV2.S at low or high dose, single or two shots; 5 received placebo; per-sample allocation not given. Day 63 after the first vaccine or placebo injection was the time point for sampling. Sequencing used immunoSEQ multiplex PCR; TCRdb keeps in-frame clones, though not all of them. The table has 200,000 to 250,000 clones, 85% to 90% seen once. Notes on this clone: Its matching antigen is unknown.

Trimming stripped 0 bases from V and 6 bases from J, with 10 bases between. Germline V gene data show CDR1 as SGDLS and CDR2 as YYNGEE. This CDR3 is built from 13 residues. The clonotype originates from a person aged 18-65 years who received the Ad26.COV2.S COVID-19 vaccine or a placebo. Sequences were derived from peripheral blood, sampled in a trial of Ad26.COV2.S vaccine versus placebo. The genes are TRBV9 and TRBJ2-7; D ambiguous. The CDR3 nucleotides read TGTGCCAGCAGCGTAGAGCCCCGATCCGAGCAGTACTTC. Protein: CASSVEPRSEQYF. The full variable domain, completed using reference TRBV9 and TRBJ2-7, is DSGVTQTPKHLITATGQRVTLRCSPRSGDLSVYWYQQSLDQGLQFLIQYYNGEERAKGNILERFSAQQFPDLHSELNLSSLELGDSALYFCASSVEPRSEQYFGPGTRLTVT.